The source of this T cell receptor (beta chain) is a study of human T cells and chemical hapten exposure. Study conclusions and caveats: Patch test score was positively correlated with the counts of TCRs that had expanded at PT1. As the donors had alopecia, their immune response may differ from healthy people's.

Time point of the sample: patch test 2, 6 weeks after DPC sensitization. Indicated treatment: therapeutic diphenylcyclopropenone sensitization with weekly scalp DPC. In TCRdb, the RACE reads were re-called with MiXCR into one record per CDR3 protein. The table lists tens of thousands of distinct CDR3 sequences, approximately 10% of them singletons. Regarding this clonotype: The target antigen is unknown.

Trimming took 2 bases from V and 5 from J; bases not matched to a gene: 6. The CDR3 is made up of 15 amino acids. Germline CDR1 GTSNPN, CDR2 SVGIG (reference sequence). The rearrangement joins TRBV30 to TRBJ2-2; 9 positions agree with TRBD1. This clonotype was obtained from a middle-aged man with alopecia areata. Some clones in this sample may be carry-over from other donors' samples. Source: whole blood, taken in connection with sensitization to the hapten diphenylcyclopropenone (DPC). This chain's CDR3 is CAWSHRGLRTGELFF. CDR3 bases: TGTGCCTGGAGTCACAGGGGGCTCAGGACCGGGGAGCTGTTTTTT.